Each of the 21 T cell receptor beta chains below was sequenced from the same sample in a study of shared clonotypes between healthy human individuals. This table comes from immunoSEQ multiplex PCR, and its TCRdb copy is limited to in-frame clones, with some not included. The sample holds over a million clones, 95% to 99% seen once. Sequencing was carried out using naive CD4+ T cells sorted from blood. Subset described: CD45RA+ positively selected. These receptors were taken from a man younger than 45 in good health.

The CDR3 protein is CAWSWQGGEQYF. CDR3 nucleotide sequence: TGTGCCTGGAGTTGGCAGGGCGGGGAGCAGTACTTC. The chain is built from TRBV30 and TRBJ2-7, with D perhaps given as TRBD1 or TRBD2 (5 bases each). Looked up from germline, CDR1 is GTSNPN and CDR2 is SVGIG (reference sequence). The V end lost 2 bases, the J end lost 7 bases, and 12 bases lay between the germline ends. CDR3 length: 12 amino acids.

V usage is TRBV6-5 and J usage is TRBJ2-7; tentative D call: TRBD2 (6 bases). V was shortened by 2 bases and J by 2 bases, with 10 bases between the two germline ends. The CDR3 covers 14 residues. Germline-derived CDR1 and CDR2 are MNHEY and SVGAGI. The CDR3 DNA follows: TGTGCCAGCAGTTACGGCGGGGCCGCCTACGAGCAGTACTTC. This encodes CASSYGGAAYEQYF.

The chain combines TRBV5-1 with TRBJ2-2; D gene unclear. V lost 0 bases, J lost 4 bases, and 7 bases lay in between. The CDR3 covers 14 residues. Germline loops: CDR1 SGHRS, CDR2 YFSETQ. Written as DNA, the CDR3 is TGCGCCAGCAGCTTGGGTTTTGGCACCGGGGAGCTGTTTTTT. Translating it yields CASSLGFGTGELFF.

This clone was detected only once. The gene calls are TRBV5-4 and TRBJ2-5, with 15 bases identical to TRBD2. Unmatched junction bases numbered 4, after V lost 4 bases and J lost 3 bases. This CDR3 contains 16 residues. Germline CDR1 is SGHNT and CDR2 is YYREEE (reference sequence). The CDR3 nucleotides read TGTGCCAGCAGCCAAGGACTAGCGGGAGGGGAAGAGACCCAGTACTTC. Its protein is CASSQGLAGGEETQYF.

This clone was recorded only once. This chain links TRBV10-2 with TRBJ2-7, with TRBD2 identical over 9 bases. Unmatched junction bases numbered 16, after V lost 4 bases and J lost 3 bases. The length of the CDR3 is 18 residues. Germline V lookup: CDR1 WSHSY, CDR2 SAAADI. The CDR3 DNA sequence: TGCGCCAGCAGTGCTCTCGGGGGGCGGCTAGCGGGATTCTACGAGCAGTACTTC. It encodes CASSALGGRLAGFYEQYF.

The chain joins TRBV9 to TRBJ1-5; perhaps TRBD1 as D (5 bases). Deletions cut 4 bases from V and 7 bases from J, with 9 bases between. There are 12 residues in the CDR3. The V gene's germline CDR1 is SGDLS and CDR2 YYNGEE. The CDR3 nucleotides read TGTGCCAGCAGCTCCGGGGGGCAGCCCCAGCATTTT. Protein sequence: CASSSGGQPQHF.

The chain uses TRBV5-1 and TRBJ2-1, with 8 bases identical to TRBD2. Germline V gene data show CDR1 as SGHRS and CDR2 as YFSETQ. J gave up 7 bases and V 4 bases, and 19 bases lay outside the gene matches. The CDR3 runs to 18 residues. Here the CDR3 reads CASSPSPAGGARGNEQFF. DNA for the CDR3: TGCGCCAGCAGCCCCTCTCCGGCGGGAGGCGCCAGAGGGAATGAGCAGTTCTTC.

This clone was counted a few times. The same CDR3 is also encoded by other DNA sequences in this sample. J is TRBJ2-7 and V is TRBV5-1; no firm D call. The CDR3 consists of 11 residues. V lost 3 bases, J lost 3 bases, and 4 bases lay in between. Germline V CDR1 and CDR2: SGHRS, YFSETQ. The CDR3 bases are TGCGCCAGCAGCTCAAACTACGAGCAGTACTTC. Translation gives CASSSNYEQYF.

The chain joins TRBV15 to TRBJ2-7, with TRBD2 matching 15 bases. Germline CDR1 LNHNV, CDR2 YYDKDF (reference sequence). This CDR3 is 17 amino acids long. Losses at the gene ends were 5 bases for V and 2 bases for J; bases not matched to a gene: 7. The CDR3 here is CATSRGLAGGLTYEQYF. The CDR3 nucleotides read TGTGCCACCAGCCGGGGACTAGCGGGGGGACTTACCTACGAGCAGTACTTC.

This chain joins TRBV2 and TRBJ2-7; D is unclear. The germline V gene has CDR1 SNHLY and CDR2 FYNNEI. CDR3 length: 14 residues. Trimming stripped 6 bases from V and 6 bases from J, with 18 bases between. CDR3 bases: TGTGCCAGCAGGACTCCGACTGGACGAATCGAGCAGTACTTC. It translates to CASRTPTGRIEQYF.

This clone occurred a few times. This chain links TRBV30 with TRBJ2-1; TRBD1 aligns across 8 bases. From germline, CDR1 is GTSNPN and CDR2 SVGIG (reference sequence). The CDR3 contains 13 residues. J was trimmed by 5 bases and V by 5 bases; bases with no gene match: 5. The DNA of the CDR3 is TGTGCCTGGGGATGGGACAGGAACAATGAGCAGTTCTTC. Its translation is CAWGWDRNNEQFF.

The rearrangement uses TRBV7-2 and TRBJ2-4; no clear D. Germline values: CDR1 SGHTA, CDR2 FQGNSA. The CDR3 consists of 14 residues. The V gene lost 4 bases and the J gene lost 4 bases, with 11 bases spanning the gap. The CDR3 reads CASSSSDGKNIQYF. DNA of the CDR3: TGTGCCAGCAGCTCCTCGGACGGGAAAAACATTCAGTACTTC.

The CDR3 coding sequence is TGTGCCAGCAGCGCGGGGTTAGAGACCCAGTACTTC. This translates into CASSAGLETQYF. The chain carries TRBV9 and TRBJ2-5, with D possibly being TRBD2 (5 bases). V was clipped by 3 bases and J by 4 bases, with 7 bases between them. Germline-derived CDR1 and CDR2 are SGDLS and YYNGEE. This CDR3 region has 12 residues.

This sequence joins TRBV28 and TRBJ1-2, with D unresolved. CDR3 length: 11 amino acids. The V gene lost 6 bases and the J gene lost 3 bases, with 5 bases spanning the gap. The germline gives CDR1 MDHEN, CDR2 SYDVKM. The CDR3 reads CASRLHYGYTF. The CDR3 coding sequence is TGTGCCAGCAGACTGCACTATGGCTACACCTTC.

V and J are TRBV5-4 and TRBJ2-3, with 11 positions matching TRBD2. V was clipped by 1 base and J by 2 bases; unmatched bases: 3. From germline, CDR1 is SGHNT and CDR2 YYREEE (reference sequence). The CDR3 sequence is 16 residues long. CDR3 DNA sequence: TGTGCCAGCAGCTTGCCGGGACTAGCGGCCACAGATACGCAGTATTTT. Its translation: CASSLPGLAATDTQYF.

J is TRBJ2-7 and V is TRBV18; TRBD1 aligns across 11 bases. Germline CDR1 KGHSH, CDR2 LQKENI. The J segment lost 0 bases and the V segment lost 3 bases, leaving 13 bases of the junction unmatched. The CDR3 sequence is 19 residues long. CDR3 protein: CASSPLPGQGVGSSYEQYF. CDR3 coding DNA: TGTGCCAGCTCACCGTTGCCGGGACAGGGGGTTGGAAGCTCCTACGAGCAGTACTTC.

The V call is TRBV15, the J call TRBJ1-2; D possibly corresponds to TRBD1 (6 bases). The CDR3 spans 13 residues. Germline V CDR1 and CDR2: LNHNV, YYDKDF (reference sequence). Trimming took off 4 bases at V and 8 bases at J, with 14 bases between the two ends. CDR3 DNA sequence: TGTGCCACCAGCACGACAGAGGGGGTCGGCTACACCTTC. Encoded protein: CATSTTEGVGYTF.

The gene calls are TRBV5-4 and TRBJ2-1; no reliable D call. The CDR3 is made up of 14 amino acids. The germline V gene has CDR1 SGHNT and CDR2 YYREEE (reference sequence). With 3 bases removed from V and 5 bases from J, the gap between germline ends came to 12 bases. CDR3 region: CASSSALRNNEQFF. Written as DNA, the CDR3 is TGTGCCAGCAGCTCCGCCCTCCGGAACAATGAGCAGTTCTTC.

The V and J genes are TRBV4-3 and TRBJ1-1; possibly TRBD1 for D (5 bases). Germline CDR1 is LGHNA and CDR2 is YSLEER. Between the trimmed V and J ends, which lost 0 bases and 1 base, there was a span of 12 bases. The length of the CDR3 is 16 residues. CDR3 DNA sequence: TGCGCCAGCAGCCAAGAAACAGGAGGGGAGAACACTGAAGCTTTCTTT. Protein: CASSQETGGENTEAFF.

The V and J genes are TRBV5-4 and TRBJ2-1; 7 bases agree with TRBD1. Per the germline V gene, CDR1 is SGHNT and CDR2 is YYREEE (reference sequence). Trimming took 3 bases from V and 8 from J; bases not matched to a gene: 14. The CDR3 has 16 amino acids. CDR3 in amino acids: CASSSIAQQGPDEQFF. The CDR3 DNA follows: TGTGCCAGCAGCTCAATAGCCCAACAGGGGCCAGATGAGCAGTTCTTC.

This chain links TRBV5-1 with TRBJ1-4; the match to TRBD1 covers 7 bases. The CDR3 runs to 15 residues. The germline CDR1 and CDR2 sequences are SGHRS and YFSETQ. V was pared by 2 bases and J by 4 bases, with 5 bases of the junction left unmatched. The DNA of the CDR3 is TGCGCCAGCAGCTTTCGCGGGACAGTTAATGAAAAACTGTTTTTT. Encoded protein: CASSFRGTVNEKLFF.